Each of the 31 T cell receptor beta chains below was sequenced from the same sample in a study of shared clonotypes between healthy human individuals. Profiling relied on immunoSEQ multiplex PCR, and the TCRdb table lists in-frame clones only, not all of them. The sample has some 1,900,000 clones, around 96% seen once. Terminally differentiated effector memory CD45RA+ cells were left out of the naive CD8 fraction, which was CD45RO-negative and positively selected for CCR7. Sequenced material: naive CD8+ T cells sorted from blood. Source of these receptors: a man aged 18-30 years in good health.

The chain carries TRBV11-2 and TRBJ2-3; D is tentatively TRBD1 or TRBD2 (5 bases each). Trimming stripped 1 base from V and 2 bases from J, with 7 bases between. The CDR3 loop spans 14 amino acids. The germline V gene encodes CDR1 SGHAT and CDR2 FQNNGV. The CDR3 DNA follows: TGTGCCAGCAGCTTAGGGGGGTACACAGATACGCAGTATTTT. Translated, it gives CASSLGGYTDTQYF.

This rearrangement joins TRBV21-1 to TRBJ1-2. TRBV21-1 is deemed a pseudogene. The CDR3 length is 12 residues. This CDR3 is CASTSSLYGYTF. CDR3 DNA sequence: TGTGCCAGCACTAGCAGTTTATATGGCTACACCTTC.

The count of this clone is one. The CDR3 coding sequence is TGTGCCAGCAGTCCCGATTATACTAGAGCTAGCACAGATACGCAGTATTTT. Translating it yields CASSPDYTRASTDTQYF. This rearrangement joins TRBV27 to TRBJ2-3; D is perhaps TRBD2 (5 bases). The V end was cut by 5 bases, the J end by 0 bases, with 18 bases between. Per germline, CDR1 MNHEY and CDR2 SMNVEV (reference sequence). The CDR3 spans 17 residues.

The CDR3 is CASSLVTDPYGYTF. The CDR3 DNA sequence: TGTGCCAGCAGCTTAGTTACAGATCCCTATGGCTACACCTTC. The chain links TRBV7-9 to TRBJ1-2, with D hard to call. The germline V and J ends were trimmed by 1 base and 4 bases, with 10 bases remaining between them. Germline loops: CDR1 SEHNR, CDR2 FQNEAQ (reference sequence). The length of the CDR3 is 14 residues.

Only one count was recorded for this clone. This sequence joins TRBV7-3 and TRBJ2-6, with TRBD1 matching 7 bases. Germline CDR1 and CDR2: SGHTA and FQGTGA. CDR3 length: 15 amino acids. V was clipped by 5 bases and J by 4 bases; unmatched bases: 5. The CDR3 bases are TGTGCCAGCAGCCTCGACAGGGCCGGGGCCAACGTCCTGACTTTC. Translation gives CASSLDRAGANVLTF.

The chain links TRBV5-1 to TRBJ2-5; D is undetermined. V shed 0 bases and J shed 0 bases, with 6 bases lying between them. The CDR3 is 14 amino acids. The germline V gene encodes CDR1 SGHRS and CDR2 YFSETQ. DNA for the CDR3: TGCGCCAGCAGCTTGGAGGCCTACCAAGAGACCCAGTACTTC. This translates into CASSLEAYQETQYF.

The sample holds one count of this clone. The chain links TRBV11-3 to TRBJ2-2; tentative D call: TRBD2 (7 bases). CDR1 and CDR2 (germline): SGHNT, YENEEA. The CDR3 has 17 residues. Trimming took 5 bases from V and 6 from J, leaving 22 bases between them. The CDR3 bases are TGTGCCAGCAGCCGGGGGGACATCCTACTAGGGTCCGGGGAGCTGTTTTTT. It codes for CASSRGDILLGSGELFF. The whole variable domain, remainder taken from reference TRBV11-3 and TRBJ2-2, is EAGVVQSPRYKIIEKKQPVAFWCNPISGHNTLYWYLQNLGQGPELLIRYENEEAVDDSQLPKDRFSAERLKGVDSTLKIQPAELGDSAVYLCASSRGDILLGSGELFFGEGSRLTVL.

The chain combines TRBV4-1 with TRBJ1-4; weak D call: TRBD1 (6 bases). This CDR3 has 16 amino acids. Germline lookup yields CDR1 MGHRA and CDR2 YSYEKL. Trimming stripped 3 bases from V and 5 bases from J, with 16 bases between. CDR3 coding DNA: TGCGCCAGCAGCCAGGCCACTACAGGGTTAAATGAAAAACTGTTTTTT. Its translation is CASSQATTGLNEKLFF.

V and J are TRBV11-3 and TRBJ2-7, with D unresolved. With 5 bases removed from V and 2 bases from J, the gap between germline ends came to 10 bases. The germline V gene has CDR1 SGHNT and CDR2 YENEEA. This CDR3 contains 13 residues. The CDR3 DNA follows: TGTGCCAGCAGCCTGGATGGGACCTACGAGCAGTACTTC. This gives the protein CASSLDGTYEQYF.

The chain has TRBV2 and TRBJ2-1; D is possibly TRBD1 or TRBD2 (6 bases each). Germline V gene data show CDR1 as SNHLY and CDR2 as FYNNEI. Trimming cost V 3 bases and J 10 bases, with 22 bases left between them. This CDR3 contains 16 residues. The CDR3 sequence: CASSEGATREKGEQFF. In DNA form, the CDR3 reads TGTGCCAGCAGTGAGGGGGCTACCCGGGAGAAGGGAGAGCAGTTCTTC.

As DNA, the CDR3 is TGTGCCAGCAGTTACTCTTCCGGTGTGGGAATCACTGAAGCTTTCTTT. It specifies CASSYSSGVGITEAFF. The chain recombines TRBV6-5 with TRBJ1-1; D not certain. Germline-derived CDR1 and CDR2 are MNHEY and SVGAGI. CDR3 length: 16 amino acids. The V gene lost 0 bases and the J gene lost 4 bases, with 15 bases spanning the gap.

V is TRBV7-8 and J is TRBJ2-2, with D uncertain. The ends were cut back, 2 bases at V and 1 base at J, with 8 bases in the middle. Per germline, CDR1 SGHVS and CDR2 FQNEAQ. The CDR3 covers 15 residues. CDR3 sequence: CASSLLPENTGELFF. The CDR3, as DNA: TGTGCCAGCAGCTTACTTCCGGAGAACACCGGGGAGCTGTTTTTT.

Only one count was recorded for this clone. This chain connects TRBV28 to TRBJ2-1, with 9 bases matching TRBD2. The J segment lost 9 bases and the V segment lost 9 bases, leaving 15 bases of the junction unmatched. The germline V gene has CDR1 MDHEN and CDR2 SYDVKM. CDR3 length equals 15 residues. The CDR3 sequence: CASIETAGGLGEQFF. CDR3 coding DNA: TGTGCCAGTATAGAAACAGCGGGAGGCCTTGGTGAGCAGTTCTTC.

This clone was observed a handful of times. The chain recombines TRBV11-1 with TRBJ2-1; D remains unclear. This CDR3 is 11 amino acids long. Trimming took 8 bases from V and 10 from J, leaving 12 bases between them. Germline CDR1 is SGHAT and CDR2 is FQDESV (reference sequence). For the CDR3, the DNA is TGTGCCAGCGGCGGTTTCATCGAGCAGTTCTTC. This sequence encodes CASGGFIEQFF.

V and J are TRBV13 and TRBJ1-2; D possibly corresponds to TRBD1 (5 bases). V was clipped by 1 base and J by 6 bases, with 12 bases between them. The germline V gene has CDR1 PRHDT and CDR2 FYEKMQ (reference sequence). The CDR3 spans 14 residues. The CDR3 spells CASSLVLGRDGYTF. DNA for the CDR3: TGTGCCAGCAGCTTAGTATTGGGCAGGGATGGCTACACCTTC.

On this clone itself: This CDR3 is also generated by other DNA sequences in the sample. This chain's CDR3 is CASSLMGSYEQYF. In DNA form, the CDR3 reads TGTGCCAGCAGCTTGATGGGCTCCTACGAGCAGTACTTC. The rearrangement uses TRBV5-4 and TRBJ2-7; D unresolved. V was shortened by 1 base and J by 0 bases, with 5 bases between the two germline ends. Germline V gene sequence: CDR1 SGHNT, CDR2 YYREEE (reference sequence). This CDR3 region has 13 residues. The full variable domain, rest sourced from reference TRBV5-4 and TRBJ2-7, is ETGVTQSPTHLIKTRGQQVTLRCSSQSGHNTVSWYQQALGQGPQFIFQYYREEENGRGNFPPRFSGLQFPNYSSELNVNALELDDSALYLCASSLMGSYEQYFGPGTRLTVT.

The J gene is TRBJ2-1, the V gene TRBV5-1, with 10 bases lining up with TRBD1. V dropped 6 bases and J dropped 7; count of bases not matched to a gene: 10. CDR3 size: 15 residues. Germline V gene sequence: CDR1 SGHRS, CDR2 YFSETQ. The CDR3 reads CASIKSGTGENEQFF. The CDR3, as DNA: TGCGCCAGCATCAAATCCGGGACAGGGGAAAATGAGCAGTTCTTC. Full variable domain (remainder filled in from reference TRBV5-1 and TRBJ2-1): KAGVTQTPRYLIKTRGQQVTLSCSPISGHRSVSWYQQTPGQGLQFLFEYFSETQRNKGNFPGRFSGRQFSNSRSEMNVSTLELGDSALYLCASIKSGTGENEQFFGPGTRLTVL.

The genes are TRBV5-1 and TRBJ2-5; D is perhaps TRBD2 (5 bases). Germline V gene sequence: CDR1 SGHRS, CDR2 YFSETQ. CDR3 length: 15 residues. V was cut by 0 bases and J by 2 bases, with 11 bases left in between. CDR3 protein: CASSLAPSTQETQYF. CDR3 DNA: TGCGCCAGCAGCTTGGCGCCTAGCACACAAGAGACCCAGTACTTC.

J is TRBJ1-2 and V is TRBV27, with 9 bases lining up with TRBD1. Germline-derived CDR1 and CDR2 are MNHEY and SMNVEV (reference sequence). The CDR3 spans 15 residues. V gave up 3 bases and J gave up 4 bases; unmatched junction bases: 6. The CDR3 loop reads CASSFGTGNFYGYTF. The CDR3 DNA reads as TGTGCCAGCAGTTTCGGGACAGGGAACTTCTATGGCTACACCTTC.

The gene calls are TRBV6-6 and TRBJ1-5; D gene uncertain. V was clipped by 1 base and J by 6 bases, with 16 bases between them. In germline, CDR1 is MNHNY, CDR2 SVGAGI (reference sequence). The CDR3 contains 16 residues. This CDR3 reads CASSYWAGSLGQPQHF. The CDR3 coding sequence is TGTGCCAGCAGTTACTGGGCAGGCTCATTGGGTCAGCCCCAGCATTTT.

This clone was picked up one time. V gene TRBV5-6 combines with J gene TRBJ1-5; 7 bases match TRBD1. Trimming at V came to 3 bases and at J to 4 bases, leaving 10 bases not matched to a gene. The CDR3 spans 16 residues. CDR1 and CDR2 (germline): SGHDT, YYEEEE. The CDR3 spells CASSSNDRAPNQPQHF. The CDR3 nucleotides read TGTGCCAGCAGCTCAAATGACAGGGCCCCTAATCAGCCCCAGCATTTT.

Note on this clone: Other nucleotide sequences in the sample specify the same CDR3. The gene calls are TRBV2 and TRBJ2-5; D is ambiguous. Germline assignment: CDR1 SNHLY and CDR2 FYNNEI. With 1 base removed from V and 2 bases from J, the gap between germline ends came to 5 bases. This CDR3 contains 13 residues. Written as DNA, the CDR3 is TGTGCCAGCAGTGAAGAGGTACAAGAGACCCAGTACTTC. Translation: CASSEEVQETQYF.

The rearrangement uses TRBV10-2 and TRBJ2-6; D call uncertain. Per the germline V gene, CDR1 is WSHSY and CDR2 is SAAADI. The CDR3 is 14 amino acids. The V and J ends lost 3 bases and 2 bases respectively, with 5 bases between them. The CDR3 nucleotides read TGCGCCAGCAGTGATGGGACTGGGGCCAACGTCCTGACTTTC. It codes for CASSDGTGANVLTF.

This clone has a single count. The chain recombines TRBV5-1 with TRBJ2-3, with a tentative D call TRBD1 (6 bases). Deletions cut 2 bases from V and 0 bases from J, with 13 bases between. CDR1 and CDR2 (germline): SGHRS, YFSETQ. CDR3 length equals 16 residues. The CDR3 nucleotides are TGCGCCAGCAGCTTCTGGACAGACCCTAGCACAGATACGCAGTATTTT. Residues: CASSFWTDPSTDTQYF. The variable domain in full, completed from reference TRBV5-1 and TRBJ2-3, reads KAGVTQTPRYLIKTRGQQVTLSCSPISGHRSVSWYQQTPGQGLQFLFEYFSETQRNKGNFPGRFSGRQFSNSRSEMNVSTLELGDSALYLCASSFWTDPSTDTQYFGPGTRLTVL.

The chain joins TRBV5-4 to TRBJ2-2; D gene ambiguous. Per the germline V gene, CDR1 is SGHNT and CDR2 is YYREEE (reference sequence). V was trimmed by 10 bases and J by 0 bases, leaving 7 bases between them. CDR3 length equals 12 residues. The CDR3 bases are TGTGCCTGGCAATCGAACACCGGGGAGCTGTTTTTT. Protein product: CAWQSNTGELFF.

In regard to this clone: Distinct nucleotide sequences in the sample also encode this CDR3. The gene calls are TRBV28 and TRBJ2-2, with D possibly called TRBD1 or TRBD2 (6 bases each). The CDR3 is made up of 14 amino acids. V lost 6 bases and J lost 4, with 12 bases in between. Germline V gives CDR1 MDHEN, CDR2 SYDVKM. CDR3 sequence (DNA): TGTGCCAGCAGCCTCAGGGGAGGCACCGGGGAGCTGTTTTTT. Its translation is CASSLRGGTGELFF.

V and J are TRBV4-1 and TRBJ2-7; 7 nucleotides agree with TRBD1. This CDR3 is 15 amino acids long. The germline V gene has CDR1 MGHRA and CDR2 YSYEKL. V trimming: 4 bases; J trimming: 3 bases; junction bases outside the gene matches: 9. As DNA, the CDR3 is TGCGCCAGCAGCCCGTTTCAGGGGGTTAACTACGAGCAGTACTTC. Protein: CASSPFQGVNYEQYF.

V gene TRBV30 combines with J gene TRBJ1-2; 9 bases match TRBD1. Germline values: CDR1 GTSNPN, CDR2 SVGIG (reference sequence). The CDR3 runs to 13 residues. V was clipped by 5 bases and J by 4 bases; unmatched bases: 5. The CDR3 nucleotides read TGTGCCTGGCAAACAGGGGGCGGCTATGGCTACACCTTC. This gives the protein CAWQTGGGYGYTF.

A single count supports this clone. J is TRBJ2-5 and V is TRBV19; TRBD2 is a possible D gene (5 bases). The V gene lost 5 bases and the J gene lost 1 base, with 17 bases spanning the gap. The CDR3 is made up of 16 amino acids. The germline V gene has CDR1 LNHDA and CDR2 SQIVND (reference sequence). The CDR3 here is CASSLSGAMIQETQYF. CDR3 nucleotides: TGTGCCAGTAGTCTCAGCGGAGCTATGATCCAAGAGACCCAGTACTTC.

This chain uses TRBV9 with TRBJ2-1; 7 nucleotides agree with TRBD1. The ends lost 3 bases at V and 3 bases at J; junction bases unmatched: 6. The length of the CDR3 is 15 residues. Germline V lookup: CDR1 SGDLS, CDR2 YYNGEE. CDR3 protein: CASSAYRDSYNEQFF. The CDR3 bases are TGTGCCAGCAGCGCGTACCGGGACAGCTACAATGAGCAGTTCTTC.

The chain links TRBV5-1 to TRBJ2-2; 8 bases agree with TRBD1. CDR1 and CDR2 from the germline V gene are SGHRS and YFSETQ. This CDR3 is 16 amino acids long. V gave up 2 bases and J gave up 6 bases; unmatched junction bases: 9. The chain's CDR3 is CASSLGQGISAGELFF. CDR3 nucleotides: TGCGCCAGCAGCTTAGGACAGGGTATTTCGGCCGGGGAGCTGTTTTTT. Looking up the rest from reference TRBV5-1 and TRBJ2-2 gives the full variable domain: KAGVTQTPRYLIKTRGQQVTLSCSPISGHRSVSWYQQTPGQGLQFLFEYFSETQRNKGNFPGRFSGRQFSNSRSEMNVSTLELGDSALYLCASSLGQGISAGELFFGEGSRLTVL.